These T cell receptor beta chains were read from a single sample in a study of T-cell memory formation after mild COVID-19. One entry per CDR3 protein results from TCRdb running MiXCR on the 5' RACE reads. The sample has hundreds of thousands of distinct CDR3 sequences, around a sixth seen once. Sequencing was done on a sample of PBMCs or a T cell subset sorted from them (not recorded which). These receptors were collected from an adult woman who had mild COVID-19 (a few samples of this study predate the infection). Cell type and time point are not known. Each CDR3 is given with its conserved first and last residue. A D gene is named only where the DNA matches it firmly.

j_gene: TRBJ1-2; d_gene: .; v_gene: TRBV6-1; CDR3aa: CASSEAAGSAYGYTF
j_gene: TRBJ2-5; d_gene: .; v_gene: TRBV3-1; CDR3aa: CASSQDLGQETQYF
j_gene: TRBJ1-1; d_gene: .; v_gene: TRBV3-1; CDR3aa: CASSQGGVTEAFF
j_gene: TRBJ2-1; d_gene: TRBD2; v_gene: TRBV3-1; CDR3aa: CASSQDISGRDEQFF
j_gene: TRBJ1-1; d_gene: .; v_gene: TRBV11-2; CDR3aa: CASSGLKGIFTEAFF
j_gene: TRBJ2-1; d_gene: TRBD2; v_gene: TRBV4-2; CDR3aa: CASSQDLSGGENEQFF
j_gene: TRBJ2-3; d_gene: TRBD1; v_gene: TRBV27; CDR3aa: CASSWTGPADTQYF
j_gene: TRBJ1-1; d_gene: .; v_gene: TRBV6-6; CDR3aa: CASSYLGTEAFF
j_gene: TRBJ1-5; d_gene: .; v_gene: TRBV30; CDR3aa: CAWSQGSSNQPQHF
j_gene: TRBJ2-7; d_gene: TRBD1; v_gene: TRBV7-9; CDR3aa: CASSESGGSSYEQYF
j_gene: TRBJ1-2; d_gene: .; v_gene: TRBV5-6; CDR3aa: CASSLSTAIYGYTF